The 8 T cell receptor beta chains reported below all come from one sample, sequenced in a study of T cell responses to AZD1222 COVID-19 vaccine. Assay used: immunoSEQ multiplex PCR; TCRdb lists only in-frame clones, some missing. This repertoire shows tens of thousands of clones, about 91% found once; its top ten account for 25% to 30%. Specimen: peripheral blood, collected 28 days after the second AZD1222 dose. These receptors all come from an adult who received the AZD1222 COVID-19 vaccine.

The chain joins TRBV19 to TRBJ1-1, with D uncertain. Trimming left V 7 bases short and J 6 bases short, with 24 bases between. Germline V gives CDR1 LNHDA, CDR2 SQIVND (reference sequence). The CDR3 runs 16 residues. CDR3 residues: CASTSHYREIIPEAFF. The CDR3 DNA follows: TGTGCCAGTACCTCCCATTACCGGGAGATCATTCCTGAAGCTTTCTTT.

The genes are TRBV15 and TRBJ2-7; no reliable D call. The CDR3 has 13 amino acids. V lost 3 bases to trimming and J lost 0 bases, with 6 bases between them. Germline loops: CDR1 LNHNV, CDR2 YYDKDF (reference sequence). CDR3 amino acids: CATSRTPSYEQYF. CDR3 DNA: TGTGCCACCAGCAGGACGCCCTCCTACGAGCAGTACTTC. The whole variable domain, remainder taken from reference TRBV15 and TRBJ2-7, is DAMVIQNPRYQVTQFGKPVTLSCSQTLNHNVMYWYQQKSSQAPKLLFHYYDKDFNNEADTPDNFQSRRPNTSFCFLDIRSPGLGDTAMYLCATSRTPSYEQYFGPGTRLTVT.

Only one count was recorded for this clone. This chain links TRBV6-5 with TRBJ1-2, with 7 bases aligning to TRBD1. Germline V CDR1 and CDR2: MNHEY, SVGAGI. Trimming cost V 5 bases and J 4 bases; bases outside gene matches: 7. The CDR3 runs to 14 residues. CDR3 protein: CASSTRDSIYGYTF. The CDR3 coding sequence is TGTGCCAGCAGTACCCGGGACAGTATCTATGGCTACACCTTC.

The chain joins TRBV19 to TRBJ2-7; 9 bases line up with TRBD2. Germline V gene data show CDR1 as LNHDA and CDR2 as SQIVND (reference sequence). After removal of 5 bases from V and 3 bases from J, the junction contained 5 bases not matched to a gene. The CDR3 extends over 14 amino acids. CDR3 in amino acids: CASSVSGSVYEQYF. CDR3 DNA sequence: TGTGCCAGTAGTGTTAGCGGGAGTGTCTACGAGCAGTACTTC.

J is TRBJ1-1 and V is TRBV4-1; D may be TRBD1 (6 bases). Germline CDR1 and CDR2: MGHRA and YSYEKL. The CDR3 spans 19 residues. Trimming pared 3 bases from V and 0 bases from J, leaving 23 bases between. This CDR3 is CASSQLGLRDTPMNTEAFF. CDR3 DNA: TGCGCCAGCAGCCAGTTGGGACTCCGGGACACCCCAATGAACACTGAAGCTTTCTTT.

The chain employs TRBV7-9 and TRBJ2-1; D call uncertain. Germline CDR1 reads SEHNR; CDR2 reads FQNEAQ (reference sequence). The CDR3 runs to 12 residues. Trimming removed 4 bases at V and 12 bases at J, with 13 bases between. The chain's CDR3 is CASSSWGRRQFF. CDR3 in DNA: TGTGCCAGCAGCTCATGGGGTCGGAGGCAGTTCTTC.

This chain joins TRBV21-1 and TRBJ1-5. TRBV21-1 is classified as a pseudogene. The CDR3 has 15 residues. This chain's CDR3 is CASSKALGSNQPQHF. CDR3 DNA: TGTGCCAGCAGCAAAGCGCTAGGTAGCAATCAGCCCCAGCATTTT.

The chain combines TRBV2 with TRBJ1-2, with unresolved D. V dropped 6 bases and J dropped 7 bases, with 18 bases sitting between them. Germline CDR1 is SNHLY and CDR2 is FYNNEI. This CDR3 is built from 14 residues. CDR3: CASRETVLRGGYTF. The DNA of the CDR3 is TGTGCCAGCAGGGAAACCGTCCTTCGGGGTGGCTACACCTTC.